This record looks at one T cell receptor beta chain sequence and its context. The data were obtained in a study of blood T cell repertoires in COVID-19. Study as a whole: Nucleic acid was either cDNA or gDNA, and it came from T cells, B-cell-depleted T cells, or PBMCs.

In the authors' workflow: Nucleated cell counts were estimated from reference gene primer amplification. Assay used: immunoSEQ multiplex PCR; TCRdb lists only in-frame clones, some missing. V and J calls and clone size follow that table, whereas D and trimming were derived from the DNA. The table shows around 190,000 clones, with 70% to 90% occurring only once. This CDR3 contains 13 residues. V shed 0 bases and J shed 1 base, with 6 bases lying between them. From germline, CDR1 is GTSNPN and CDR2 SVGIG (reference sequence). The chain carries TRBV30 and TRBJ1-2; no clear D gene. The TCR was taken from a man under 40 with acute or convalescent COVID-19. The sequencing sample was made of peripheral blood. The DNA for the CDR3 is TGTGCCTGGAGTGTAAACAGTAACTATGGCTACACCTTC. Its protein product is CAWSVNSNYGYTF.